This T cell receptor (beta chain) was recorded in a study of T cell responses to AZD1222 COVID-19 vaccine. Only in-frame clones appear in the TCRdb table, and some are missing; sequencing was by immunoSEQ multiplex PCR. The repertoire holds more than 75,000 clones, with about nine tenths as singletons. This TCR came from an adult who received the AZD1222 COVID-19 vaccine. The specimen was peripheral blood, collected 28 days after the second AZD1222 dose.

DNA for the CDR3: TGTGCCAGCAGCAGACAGGGGAAGGCCTCTGGAAACACCATATATTTT. This gives the protein CASSRQGKASGNTIYF. The chain is built from TRBV7-2 and TRBJ1-3, with 8 bases fitting TRBD1. CDR1 and CDR2 (germline): SGHTA, FQGNSA. After removal of 5 bases from V and 0 bases from J, the junction contained 6 bases not matched to a gene. The CDR3 spans 16 residues.